This T cell receptor beta chain was profiled in a study of shared clonotypes between healthy human individuals. Notes on the study in general: Relative to their counterparts shared across all four donors, non-shared clonotypes exhibited diminished generation probabilities. Apart from blood, nothing was sampled; tissue repertoires likely differ. Memory subsets generally showed lower estimated richness than naive subsets.

Assay: immunoSEQ multiplex PCR; the TCRdb copy retains only in-frame clones and omits some. In the table there are millions of clones, about 94% of which are singletons. Naive CD8 cells lacked CD45RO, underwent positive selection for CCR7 and left out terminally differentiated effector memory CD45RA+ cells. The germline CDR1 and CDR2 sequences are MNHNY and SVGAGI (reference sequence). The length of the CDR3 is 14 residues. Trimming shortened V by 7 bases and J by 6 bases, and 19 bases separated the two germline ends. This clone appeared a single time. What it binds is not known. This clonotype originated in a man aged 18 to 30 in good health. Sequencing used naive CD8+ T cells sorted from blood. The chain recombines TRBV6-6 with TRBJ2-7, with D possibly being TRBD1 or TRBD2 (6 bases each). The DNA for the CDR3 is TGTGCCAGCATTCCCCGAGGGGGAGGCATCGAGCAGTACTTC. Protein: CASIPRGGGIEQYF.